Listed here are 10 T cell receptor beta chains from one sample, sequenced in a study of blood T cell repertoires in COVID-19 (dated by TCRdb to 2019 to 2021). The method behind the library was the immunoSEQ multiplex PCR assay. Drawn from immuneACCESS, this table holds only the in-frame rearrangements with V and J called that TCRdb kept. Clones are partly lost; checked studies trace under half to an unresolved V gene and leave the rest unexplained. This sample is represented by about 370,000 clones; under 90% of them were singletons. The top ten constitute about 1.7% of the sample. Sequenced input: PBMCs or T cells enriched from blood (not recorded which). The receptors come from a woman in her thirties who had recovered from COVID-19.

The V and J genes are TRBV6-1 and TRBJ2-7; D perhaps matches TRBD2 (5 bases). Per germline, CDR1 MNHNS and CDR2 SASEGT. Trimming removed 1 base at V and 3 bases at J, with 13 bases between. The CDR3 has 15 amino acids. CDR3 DNA: TGTGCCAGCAGTGAAGGTTTAAGGGAGCACTACGAGCAGTACTTC. As protein: CASSEGLREHYEQYF.

The chain carries TRBV30 and TRBJ1-6; D is unclear. V lost 6 bases to trimming and J lost 2 bases, with 17 bases between them. Germline CDR1 is GTSNPN and CDR2 is SVGIG (reference sequence). The CDR3 covers 16 residues. CDR3: CACLPMGFTYNSPLHF. The CDR3 nucleotides are TGTGCCTGCCTCCCAATGGGCTTCACCTATAATTCACCCCTCCACTTT.

The chain has TRBV19 and TRBJ1-1, with TRBD1 identical over 10 bases. The germline CDR1 and CDR2 sequences are LNHDA and SQIVND (reference sequence). This CDR3 has 16 residues. J lost 3 bases, V lost 4 bases, and 8 bases had no gene match. The CDR3 reads CASSTGTGVVDTEAFF. The CDR3 DNA is TGTGCCAGTAGTACCGGGACAGGGGTCGTGGACACTGAAGCTTTCTTT.

The rearrangement joins TRBV6-5 to TRBJ1-2, with D uncertain. CDR1 is MNHEY and CDR2 is SVGAGI in the germline V gene. This CDR3 comprises 14 residues. Trimming pared 7 bases from V and 6 bases from J, leaving 18 bases between. This chain's CDR3 is CASIGPLGVDGYTF. The CDR3 bases are TGTGCCAGCATTGGGCCCCTGGGAGTCGATGGCTACACCTTC.

Only one count was recorded for this clone. V gene TRBV29-1 combines with J gene TRBJ1-2; D not certain. Trimming left V 1 base short and J 6 bases short, with 6 bases between. The CDR3 extends over 11 amino acids. Per germline, CDR1 SQVTM and CDR2 ANQGSEA. Here the CDR3 reads CSVEGGNGYTF. The CDR3 nucleotides read TGCAGCGTTGAAGGAGGTAATGGCTACACCTTC.

CDR3 protein: CASRRTGGEGYTF. Written as DNA, the CDR3 is TGTGCCAGTAGACGGACAGGGGGTGAGGGCTACACCTTC. This chain connects TRBV19 to TRBJ1-2; TRBD1 agrees at 10 bases. Germline V CDR1 and CDR2: LNHDA, SQIVND (reference sequence). The J segment lost 8 bases and the V segment lost 6 bases, leaving 6 bases of the junction unmatched. The CDR3 has 13 amino acids.

Of note for this clone: An end of the junction differs from the germline gene, which may be a read error. This chain links TRBV7-7 with TRBJ2-2; 7 bases map to TRBD2. In germline, CDR1 is SSHAT, CDR2 FNYEAQ (reference sequence). The CDR3 is 17 residues long. The DNA for the CDR3 is TGTGCTAGCAGCTTAGTGGGCGGGGGTTTGCACACCGGGGAGCTGTTTTTT. It yields the protein CASSLVGGGLHTGELFF.

This clone was seen at least ten times. The rearrangement links TRBV28 to TRBJ2-7; D gene ambiguous. Trimming removed 3 bases at V and 6 bases at J, with 12 bases between. Looked up from germline, CDR1 is MDHEN and CDR2 is SYDVKM. CDR3 size: 13 residues. The CDR3 spells CASSLSQTLEQYF. CDR3 DNA: TGTGCCAGCAGTTTGTCACAGACCCTCGAGCAGTACTTC.

The rearrangement links TRBV9 to TRBJ1-2; no reliable D call. The CDR3 spans 15 residues. Germline V gene sequence: CDR1 SGDLS, CDR2 YYNGEE. The germline V and J ends were trimmed by 4 bases and 6 bases, with 19 bases remaining between them. The CDR3 DNA follows: TGTGCCAGCAGCCCTTCCGGAAGAAGCGTTAATGGCTACACCTTC. Translation: CASSPSGRSVNGYTF.

The J gene is TRBJ1-5, the V gene TRBV4-3; D not certain. Germline V lookup: CDR1 LGHNA, CDR2 YSLEER. The V gene lost 1 base and the J gene lost 8 bases, with 12 bases spanning the gap. The CDR3 runs 14 residues. The CDR3 loop is CASSQGLEEKPQHF. The DNA for the CDR3 is TGCGCCAGCAGCCAAGGGTTGGAGGAGAAGCCCCAGCATTTT.